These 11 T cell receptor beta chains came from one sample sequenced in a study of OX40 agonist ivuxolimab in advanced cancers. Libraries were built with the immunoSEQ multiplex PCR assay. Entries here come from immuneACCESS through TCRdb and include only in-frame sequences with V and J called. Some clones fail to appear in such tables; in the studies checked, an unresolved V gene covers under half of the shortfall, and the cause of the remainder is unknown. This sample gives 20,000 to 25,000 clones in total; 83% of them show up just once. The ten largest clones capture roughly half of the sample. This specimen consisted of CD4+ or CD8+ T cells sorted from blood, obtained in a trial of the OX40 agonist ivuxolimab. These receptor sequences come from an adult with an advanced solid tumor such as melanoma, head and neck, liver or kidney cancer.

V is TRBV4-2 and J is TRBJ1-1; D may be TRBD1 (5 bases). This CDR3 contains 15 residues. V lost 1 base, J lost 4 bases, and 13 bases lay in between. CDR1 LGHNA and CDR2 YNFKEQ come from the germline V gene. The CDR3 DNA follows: TGTGCCAGCAGCCAAGGACGCCCAGGGAGCACTGAAGCTTTCTTT. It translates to CASSQGRPGSTEAFF.

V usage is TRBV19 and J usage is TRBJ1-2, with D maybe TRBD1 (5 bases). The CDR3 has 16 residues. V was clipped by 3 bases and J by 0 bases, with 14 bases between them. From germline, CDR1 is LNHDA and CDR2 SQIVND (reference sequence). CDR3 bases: TGTGCCAGTAGTATCTCTGGAGGGGCCCCTAACTATGGCTACACCTTC. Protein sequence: CASSISGGAPNYGYTF.

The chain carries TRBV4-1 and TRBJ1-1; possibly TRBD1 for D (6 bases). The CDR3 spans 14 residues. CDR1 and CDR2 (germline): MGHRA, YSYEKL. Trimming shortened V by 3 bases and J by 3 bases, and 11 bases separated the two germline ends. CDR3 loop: CASSQGALDTEAFF. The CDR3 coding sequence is TGCGCCAGCAGCCAGGGGGCTTTGGACACTGAAGCTTTCTTT.

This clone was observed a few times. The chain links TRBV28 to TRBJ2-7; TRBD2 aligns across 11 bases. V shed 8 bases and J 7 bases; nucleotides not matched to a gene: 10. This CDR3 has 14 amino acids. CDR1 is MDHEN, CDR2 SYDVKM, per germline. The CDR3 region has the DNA TGTGCCAGCGACAGACTAGCGGGACTTGGGGAGCAGTACTTC. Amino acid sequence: CASDRLAGLGEQYF.

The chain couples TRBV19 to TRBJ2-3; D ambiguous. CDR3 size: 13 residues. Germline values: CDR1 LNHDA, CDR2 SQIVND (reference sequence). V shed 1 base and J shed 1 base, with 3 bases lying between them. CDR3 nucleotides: TGTGCCAGTAGTATAGGGGGCACAGATACGCAGTATTTT. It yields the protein CASSIGGTDTQYF.

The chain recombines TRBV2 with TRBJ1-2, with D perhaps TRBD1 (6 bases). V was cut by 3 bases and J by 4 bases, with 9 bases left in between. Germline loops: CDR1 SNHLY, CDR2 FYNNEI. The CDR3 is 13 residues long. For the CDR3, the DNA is TGTGCCAGCAGTGAGACAGGCCCCTATGGCTACACCTTC. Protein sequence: CASSETGPYGYTF.

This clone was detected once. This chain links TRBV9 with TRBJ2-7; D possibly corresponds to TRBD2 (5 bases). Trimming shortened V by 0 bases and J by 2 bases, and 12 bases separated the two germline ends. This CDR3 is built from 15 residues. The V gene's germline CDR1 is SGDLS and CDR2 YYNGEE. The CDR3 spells CASSVGAAPTYEQYF. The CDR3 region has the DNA TGTGCCAGCAGCGTAGGAGCGGCCCCCACCTACGAGCAGTACTTC.

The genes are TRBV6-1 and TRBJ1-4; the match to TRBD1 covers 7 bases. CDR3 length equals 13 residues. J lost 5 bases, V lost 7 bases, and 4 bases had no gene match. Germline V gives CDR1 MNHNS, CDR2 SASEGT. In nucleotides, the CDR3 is TGTGCCAGCACGACAGGGATGAATGAAAAACTGTTTTTT. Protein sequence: CASTTGMNEKLFF.

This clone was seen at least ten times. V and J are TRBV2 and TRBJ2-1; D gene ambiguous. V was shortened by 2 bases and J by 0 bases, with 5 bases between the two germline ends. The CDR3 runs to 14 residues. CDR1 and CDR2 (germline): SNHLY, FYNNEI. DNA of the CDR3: TGTGCCAGCAGTGAAAGTGGCTCCTACAATGAGCAGTTCTTC. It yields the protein CASSESGSYNEQFF. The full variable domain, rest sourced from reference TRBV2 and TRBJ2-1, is EPEVTQTPSHQVTQMGQEVILRCVPISNHLYFYWYRQILGQKVEFLVSFYNNEISEKSEIFDDQFSVERPDGSNFTLKIRSTKLEDSAMYFCASSESGSYNEQFFGPGTRLTVL.

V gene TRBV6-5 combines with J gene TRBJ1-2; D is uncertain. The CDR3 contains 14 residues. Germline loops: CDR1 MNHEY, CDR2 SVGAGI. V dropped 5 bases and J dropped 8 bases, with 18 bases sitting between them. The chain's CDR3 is CASSEDASLWGYTF. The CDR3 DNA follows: TGTGCCAGCAGTGAGGACGCTAGTCTATGGGGCTACACCTTC.

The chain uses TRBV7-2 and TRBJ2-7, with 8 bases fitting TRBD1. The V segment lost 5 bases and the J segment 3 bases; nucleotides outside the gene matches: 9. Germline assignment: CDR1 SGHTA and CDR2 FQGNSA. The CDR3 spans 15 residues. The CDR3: CASSPGQGASYEQYF. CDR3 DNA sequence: TGTGCCAGCAGCCCCGGACAGGGAGCGAGCTACGAGCAGTACTTC.